A single T cell receptor beta chain is shown here with its context. The antigen remains undetermined. These data are taken from a study of shared clonotypes between healthy human individuals. Points from the study as a whole: Larger estimated richness was generally seen in naive subsets than in memory subsets. For naive CD4 cells, roughly 5% of clonotypes were shared across a handful of donors. Sampling involved blood alone; tissue repertoires likely differ.

Execution of the assay was at deep level. Only in-frame clones appear in the TCRdb table, and some are missing; sequencing was by immunoSEQ multiplex PCR. Here the sample spans about 1.1 million clones, 70% to 80% being singletons. The germline CDR1 and CDR2 sequences are MNHEY and SMNVEV (reference sequence). This CDR3 has 15 amino acids. The V segment lost 6 bases and the J segment 2 bases; nucleotides outside the gene matches: 5. This clonotype was obtained from a man aged 18 to 30 in good health. Some clones in this sample may be carry-over from other donors' samples. The rearrangement joins TRBV27 to TRBJ2-3, with 10 bases fitting TRBD2. The sequencing input was memory CD4+ T cells from PBMCs. Subset described: CD45RA-negative fraction. The CDR3 DNA follows: TGTGCCAGCAGAAGCGGGACTAGCGTCACAGATACGCAGTATTTT. It is translated as CASRSGTSVTDTQYF.